The sequence of this T cell receptor beta chain was determined in a study of T-cell memory formation after mild COVID-19. V shed 8 bases and J shed 7 bases, with 15 bases lying between them. The CDR3 length is 13 residues. CDR1 SGHTA and CDR2 FQGNSA come from the germline V gene. Sample barcodes and UMIs were carried by the TCR alpha and TCR beta cDNA libraries that 5'RACE generated with constant-segment primers. MiXCR, run by TCRdb on the 5' RACE reads, gives a single entry per CDR3 protein. The table includes 350,000 or so distinct CDR3 sequences, approximately 21% detected once. Material for sequencing was PBMCs or a T cell subset sorted from them (not recorded which). The sequence came from an adult woman who had mild COVID-19 (a few samples of this study predate the infection). Cell type and time point are not known. The V and J genes are TRBV7-2 and TRBJ1-5; D call uncertain. The CDR3 loop is CASSLAPGQPQHF. The CDR3 nucleotides are TGTGCCAGCTCCCTCGCCCCGGGGCAGCCCCAGCATTTT. Full variable domain (missing parts from reference TRBV7-2 and TRBJ1-5): GAGVSQSPSNKVTEKGKDVELRCDPISGHTALYWYRQSLGQGLEFLIYFQGNSAPDKSGLPSDRFSAERTGGSVSTLTIQRTQQEDSAVYLCASSLAPGQPQHFGDGTRLSIL.